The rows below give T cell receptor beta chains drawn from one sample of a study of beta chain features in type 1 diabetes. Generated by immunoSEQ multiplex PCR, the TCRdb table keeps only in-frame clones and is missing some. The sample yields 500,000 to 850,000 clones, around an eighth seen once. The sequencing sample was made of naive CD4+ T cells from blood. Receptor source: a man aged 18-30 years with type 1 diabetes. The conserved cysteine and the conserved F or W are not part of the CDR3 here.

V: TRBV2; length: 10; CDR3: AYGDGTDTQY
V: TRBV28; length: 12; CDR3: ASSLASSGGINT
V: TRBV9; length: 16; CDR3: ASSPGTSGRAFYNEQF
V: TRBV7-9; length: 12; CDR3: ASSLPSLNTEAF
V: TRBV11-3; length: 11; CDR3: ASKGQGADTQY
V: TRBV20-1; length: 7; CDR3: SASPRSY
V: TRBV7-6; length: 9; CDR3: ASGQGTEQF
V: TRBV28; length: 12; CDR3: ASSLPGNTGELF
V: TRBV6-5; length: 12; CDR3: ASSFRDRGYEQY
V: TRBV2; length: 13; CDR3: ASSPGQGTYNEQF
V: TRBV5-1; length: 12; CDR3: ASSTTTGGTEAF
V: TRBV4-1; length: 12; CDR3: ASSQEARPYEQY
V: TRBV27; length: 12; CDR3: ASSQDRGPYEQY
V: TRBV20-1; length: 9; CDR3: SAMGAYGYT
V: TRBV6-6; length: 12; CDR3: ASSPLQTTGELF
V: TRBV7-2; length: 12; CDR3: ASSQGTGVYEQY
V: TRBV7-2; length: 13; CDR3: ASSLTLAEAYEQY
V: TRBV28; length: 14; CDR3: ASMKGLAGVDNEQF
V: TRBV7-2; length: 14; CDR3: ASTPVAGKHAGELF
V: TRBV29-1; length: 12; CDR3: SVGPGQGAYEQY
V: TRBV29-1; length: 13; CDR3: SVVIINSYGETQY
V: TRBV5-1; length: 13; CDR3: ASRTGTSVTGELF
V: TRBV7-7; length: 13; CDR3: ASSATGTGREKLF
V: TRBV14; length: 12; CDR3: ASSQVSGLNTIY
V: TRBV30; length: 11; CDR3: AWGGGGTDTQY
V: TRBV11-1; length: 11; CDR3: ASRPPRGLGGF
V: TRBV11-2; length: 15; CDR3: ASSYRLGEGYNSPLH
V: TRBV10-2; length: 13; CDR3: ASRPTGGAFSPLH
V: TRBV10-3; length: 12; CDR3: AIKEGLGTDTQY